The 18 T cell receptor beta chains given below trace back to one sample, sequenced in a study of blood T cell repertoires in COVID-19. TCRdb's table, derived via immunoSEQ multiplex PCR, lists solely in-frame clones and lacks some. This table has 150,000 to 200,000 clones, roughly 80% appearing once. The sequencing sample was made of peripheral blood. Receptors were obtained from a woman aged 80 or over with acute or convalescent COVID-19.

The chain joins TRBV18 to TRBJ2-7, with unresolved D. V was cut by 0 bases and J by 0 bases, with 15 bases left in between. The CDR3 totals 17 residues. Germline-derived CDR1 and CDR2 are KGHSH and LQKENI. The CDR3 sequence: CASSPPRVALFSYEQYF. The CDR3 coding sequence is TGTGCCAGCTCACCACCGAGAGTAGCTCTATTCTCCTACGAGCAGTACTTC.

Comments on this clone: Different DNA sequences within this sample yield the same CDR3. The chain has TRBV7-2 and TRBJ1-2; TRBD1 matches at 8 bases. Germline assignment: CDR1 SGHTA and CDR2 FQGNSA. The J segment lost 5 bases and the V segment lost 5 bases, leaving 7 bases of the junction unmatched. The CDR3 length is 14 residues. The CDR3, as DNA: TGTGCCAGCAGCAGCCAGGGGGCGGGGTATGGCTACACCTTC. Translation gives CASSSQGAGYGYTF.

The CDR3 protein is CASSQGRGGYTF. CDR3 in DNA: TGTGCCAGCAGCCAAGGGAGGGGTGGCTACACCTTC. The chain joins TRBV3-1 (or the pseudogene TRBV3-2) to TRBJ1-2; tentative D call: TRBD1 (5 bases). Trimming stripped 1 base from V and 7 bases from J, with 7 bases between. Germline CDR1 LGHDT, CDR2 YNNKEL (reference sequence). CDR3 length: 12 residues.

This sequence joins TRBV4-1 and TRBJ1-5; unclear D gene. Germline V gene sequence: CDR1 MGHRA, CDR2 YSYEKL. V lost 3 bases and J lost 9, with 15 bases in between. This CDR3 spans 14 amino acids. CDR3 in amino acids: CASSHRPLGGPQHF. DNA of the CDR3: TGCGCCAGCAGCCACAGGCCCCTCGGTGGGCCCCAGCATTTT.

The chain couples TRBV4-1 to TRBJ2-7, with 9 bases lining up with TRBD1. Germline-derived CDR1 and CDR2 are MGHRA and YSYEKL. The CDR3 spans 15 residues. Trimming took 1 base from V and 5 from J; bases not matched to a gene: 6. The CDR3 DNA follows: TGCGCCAGCAGCCAAGTGGGGACAGGGAACCACGAGCAGTACTTC. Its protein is CASSQVGTGNHEQYF.

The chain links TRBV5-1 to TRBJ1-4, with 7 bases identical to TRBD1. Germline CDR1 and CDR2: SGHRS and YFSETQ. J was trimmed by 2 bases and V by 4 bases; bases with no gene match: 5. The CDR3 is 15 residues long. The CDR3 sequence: CASSATGATNEKLFF. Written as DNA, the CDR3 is TGCGCCAGCAGCGCTACAGGGGCCACTAATGAAAAACTGTTTTTT.

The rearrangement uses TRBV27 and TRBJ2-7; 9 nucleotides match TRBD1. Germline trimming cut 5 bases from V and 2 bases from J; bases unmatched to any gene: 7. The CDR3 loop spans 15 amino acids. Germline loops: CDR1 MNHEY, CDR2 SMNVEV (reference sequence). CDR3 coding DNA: TGTGCCAGCAGTGTCCGGGACAGGGCCCCCTACGAGCAGTACTTC. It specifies CASSVRDRAPYEQYF.

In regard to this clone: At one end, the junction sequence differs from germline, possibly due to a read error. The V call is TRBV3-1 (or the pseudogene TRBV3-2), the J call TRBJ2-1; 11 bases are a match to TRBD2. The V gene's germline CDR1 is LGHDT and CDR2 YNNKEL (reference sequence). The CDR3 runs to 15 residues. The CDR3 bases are TGTGCCAGCAACCAACTAGCGGGAGTGGGCAATGAGCAGTTCTTC. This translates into CASNQLAGVGNEQFF.

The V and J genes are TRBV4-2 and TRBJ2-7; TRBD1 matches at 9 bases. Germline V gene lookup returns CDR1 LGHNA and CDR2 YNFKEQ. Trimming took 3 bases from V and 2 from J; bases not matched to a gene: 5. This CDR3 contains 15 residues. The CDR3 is CASSQPTGGTYEQYF. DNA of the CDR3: TGTGCCAGCAGCCAGCCGACAGGGGGGACCTACGAGCAGTACTTC.

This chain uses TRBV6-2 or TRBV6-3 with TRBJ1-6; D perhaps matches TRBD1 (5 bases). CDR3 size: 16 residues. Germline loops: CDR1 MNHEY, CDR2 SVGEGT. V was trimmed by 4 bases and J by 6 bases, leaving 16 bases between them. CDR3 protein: CASSSGVLFLNSPLHF. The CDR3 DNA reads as TGTGCCAGCAGTTCGGGGGTGCTCTTCCTTAATTCACCCCTCCACTTT.

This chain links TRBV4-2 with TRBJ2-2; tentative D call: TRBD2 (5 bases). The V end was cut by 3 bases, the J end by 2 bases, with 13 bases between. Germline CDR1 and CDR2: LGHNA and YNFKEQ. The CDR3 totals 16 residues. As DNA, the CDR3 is TGTGCCAGCAGCCAGGATACTAGAATTAACACCGGGGAGCTGTTTTTT. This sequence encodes CASSQDTRINTGELFF.

The CDR3 DNA is TGTGCCAGCAGCCGCCGGGGGGGGCAATCCTACAATGAGCAGTTCTTC. This gives the protein CASSRRGGQSYNEQFF. The V and J genes are TRBV14 and TRBJ2-1; 8 bases map to TRBD2. This CDR3 region has 16 residues. CDR1 is SGHDN, CDR2 FVKESK, per germline. The V segment lost 4 bases and the J segment 1 base; nucleotides outside the gene matches: 6.

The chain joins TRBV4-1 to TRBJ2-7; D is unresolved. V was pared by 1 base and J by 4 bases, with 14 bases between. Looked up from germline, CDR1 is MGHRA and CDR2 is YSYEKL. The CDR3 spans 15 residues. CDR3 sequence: CASSQAPITSYEQYF. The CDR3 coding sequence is TGCGCCAGCAGCCAAGCCCCTATAACTTCATACGAGCAGTACTTC.

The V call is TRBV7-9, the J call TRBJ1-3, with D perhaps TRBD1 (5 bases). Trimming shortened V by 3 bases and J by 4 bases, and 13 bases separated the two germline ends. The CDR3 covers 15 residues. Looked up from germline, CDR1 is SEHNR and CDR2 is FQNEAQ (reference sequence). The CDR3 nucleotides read TGTGCCAGCAGCTTTCGGGGGGTAGAAGGAAACACCATATATTTT. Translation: CASSFRGVEGNTIYF.

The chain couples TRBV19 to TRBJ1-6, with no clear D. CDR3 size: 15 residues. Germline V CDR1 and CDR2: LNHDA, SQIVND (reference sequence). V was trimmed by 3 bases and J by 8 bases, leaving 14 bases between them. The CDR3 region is CASSIEVGSYSPLHF. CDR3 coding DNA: TGTGCCAGTAGTATTGAGGTTGGCAGCTATTCACCCCTCCACTTT.

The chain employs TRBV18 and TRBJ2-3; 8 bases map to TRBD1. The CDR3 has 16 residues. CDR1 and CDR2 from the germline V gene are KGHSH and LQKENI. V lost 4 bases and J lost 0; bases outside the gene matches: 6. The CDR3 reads CASSQRTGTSTDTQYF. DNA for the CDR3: TGTGCCAGCTCACAGCGGACAGGGACTAGCACAGATACGCAGTATTTT.

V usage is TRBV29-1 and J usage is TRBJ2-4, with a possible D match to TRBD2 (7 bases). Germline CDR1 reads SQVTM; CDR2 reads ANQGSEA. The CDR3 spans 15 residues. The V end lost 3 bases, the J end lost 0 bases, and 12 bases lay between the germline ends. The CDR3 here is CSVERRGLAKNIQYF. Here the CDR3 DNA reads TGCAGCGTTGAGAGGCGGGGGCTAGCCAAAAACATTCAGTACTTC.

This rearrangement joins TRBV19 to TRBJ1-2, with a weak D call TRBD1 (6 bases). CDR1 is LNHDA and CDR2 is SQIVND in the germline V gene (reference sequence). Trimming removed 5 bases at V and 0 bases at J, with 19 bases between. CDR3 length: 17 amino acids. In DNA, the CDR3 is TGTGCCAGTAGTGACCTCCGGACAGCGATAGCTAACTATGGCTACACCTTC. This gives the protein CASSDLRTAIANYGYTF.